This T cell receptor (beta chain) was sequenced for a study of T cells in Graves' hyperthyroidism and ophthalmopathy. The table lists this clonotype with many counts. Researchers took RNA transcripts and amplified the TCR beta CDR3 regions from them. The study used the HTBI primer set for a first-round RT-PCR of the TCR CDR3. In TCRdb, the multiplex PCR reads were re-called with MiXCR into one record per CDR3 protein. The sample consists of hundreds of thousands of distinct CDR3 sequences, 16% of them appearing once. Trimming left V 4 bases short and J 1 base short, with 7 bases between. This CDR3 contains 13 residues. Germline assignment: CDR1 SEHNR and CDR2 FQNEAQ (reference sequence).

The receptor's source is a woman aged 18-35 years with Graves' hyperthyroidism. Sequencing was done on a sample of blood. This sequence joins TRBV7-9 and TRBJ1-1, with no clear D. CDR3 protein: CASSSNPNTEAFF. CDR3 bases: TGTGCCAGCAGCTCGAATCCGAACACTGAAGCTTTCTTT.